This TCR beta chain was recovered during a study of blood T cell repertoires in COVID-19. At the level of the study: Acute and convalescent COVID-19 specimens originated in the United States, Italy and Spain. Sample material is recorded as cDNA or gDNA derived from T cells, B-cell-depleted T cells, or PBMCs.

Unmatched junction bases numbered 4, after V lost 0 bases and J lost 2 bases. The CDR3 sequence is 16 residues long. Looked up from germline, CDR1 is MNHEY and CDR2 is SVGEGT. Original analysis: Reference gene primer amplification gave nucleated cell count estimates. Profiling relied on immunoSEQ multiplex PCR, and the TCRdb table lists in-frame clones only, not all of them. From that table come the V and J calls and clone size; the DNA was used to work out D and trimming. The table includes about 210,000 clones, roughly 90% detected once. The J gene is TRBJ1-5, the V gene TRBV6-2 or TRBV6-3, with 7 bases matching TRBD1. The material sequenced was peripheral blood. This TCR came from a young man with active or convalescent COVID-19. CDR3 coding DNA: TGTGCCAGCAGTTACTCCCCCGACAGGGGCAATCAGCCCCAGCATTTT. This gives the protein CASSYSPDRGNQPQHF.